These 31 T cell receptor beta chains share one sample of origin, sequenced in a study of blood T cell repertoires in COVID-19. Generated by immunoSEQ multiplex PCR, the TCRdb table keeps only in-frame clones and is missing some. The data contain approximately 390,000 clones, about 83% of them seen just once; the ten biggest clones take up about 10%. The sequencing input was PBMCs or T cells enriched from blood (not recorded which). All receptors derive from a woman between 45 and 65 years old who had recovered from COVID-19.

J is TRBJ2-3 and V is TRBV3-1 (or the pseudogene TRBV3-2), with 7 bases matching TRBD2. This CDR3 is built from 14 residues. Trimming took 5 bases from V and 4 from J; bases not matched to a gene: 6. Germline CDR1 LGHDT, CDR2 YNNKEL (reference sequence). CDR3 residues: CASSEGLVADTQYF. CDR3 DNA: TGTGCCAGCAGCGAAGGACTAGTGGCAGATACGCAGTATTTT.

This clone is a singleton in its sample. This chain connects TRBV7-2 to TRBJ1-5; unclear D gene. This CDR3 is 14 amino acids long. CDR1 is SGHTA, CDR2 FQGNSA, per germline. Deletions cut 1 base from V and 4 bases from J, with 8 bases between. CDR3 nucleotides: TGTGCCAGCAGCTTAGTTCCCCTAAATCAGCCCCAGCATTTT. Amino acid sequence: CASSLVPLNQPQHF.

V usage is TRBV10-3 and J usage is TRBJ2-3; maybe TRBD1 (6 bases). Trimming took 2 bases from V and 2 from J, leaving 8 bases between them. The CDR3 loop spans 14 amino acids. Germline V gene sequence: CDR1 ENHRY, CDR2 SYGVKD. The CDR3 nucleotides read TGTGCCATCAGTGAGGGGGGCTTCACAGATACGCAGTATTTT. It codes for CAISEGGFTDTQYF.

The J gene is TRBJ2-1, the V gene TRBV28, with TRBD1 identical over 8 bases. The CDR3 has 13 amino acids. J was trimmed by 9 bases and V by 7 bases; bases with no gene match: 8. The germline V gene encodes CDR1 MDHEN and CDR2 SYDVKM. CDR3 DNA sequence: TGTGCCAGCATCCCCGGACAGGGCGGTGAGCAGTTCTTC. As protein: CASIPGQGGEQFF. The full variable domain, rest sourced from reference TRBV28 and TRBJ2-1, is DVKVTQSSRYLVKRTGEKVFLECVQDMDHENMFWYRQDPGLGLRLIYFSYDVKMKEKGDIPEGYSVSREKKERFSLILESASTNQTSMYLCASIPGQGGEQFFGPGTRLTVL.

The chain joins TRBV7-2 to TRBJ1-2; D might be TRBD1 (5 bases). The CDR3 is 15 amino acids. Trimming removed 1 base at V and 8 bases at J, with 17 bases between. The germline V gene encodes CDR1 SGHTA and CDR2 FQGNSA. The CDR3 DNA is TGTGCCAGCAGCTTAGAAGCTGGGGGGAGGGAGGGCTACACCTTC. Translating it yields CASSLEAGGREGYTF. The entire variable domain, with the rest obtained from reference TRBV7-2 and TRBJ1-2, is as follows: GAGVSQSPSNKVTEKGKDVELRCDPISGHTALYWYRQSLGQGLEFLIYFQGNSAPDKSGLPSDRFSAERTGGSVSTLTIQRTQQEDSAVYLCASSLEAGGREGYTFGSGTRLTVV.

CDR3 residues: CASSFSTTQEGGYTF. CDR3 nucleotides: TGTGCCAGCAGTTTTTCGACAACACAAGAGGGTGGCTACACCTTC. The genes are TRBV27 and TRBJ1-2, with D uncertain. Germline V CDR1 and CDR2: MNHEY, SMNVEV (reference sequence). V lost 3 bases and J lost 7, with 18 bases in between. The CDR3 loop spans 15 amino acids.

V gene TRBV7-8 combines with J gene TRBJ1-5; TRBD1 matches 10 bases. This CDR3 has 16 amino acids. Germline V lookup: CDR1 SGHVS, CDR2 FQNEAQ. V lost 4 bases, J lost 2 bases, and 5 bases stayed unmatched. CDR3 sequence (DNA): TGTGCCAGCAGCTATCGGACAGGGGGAGGCAATCAGCCCCAGCATTTT. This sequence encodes CASSYRTGGGNQPQHF.

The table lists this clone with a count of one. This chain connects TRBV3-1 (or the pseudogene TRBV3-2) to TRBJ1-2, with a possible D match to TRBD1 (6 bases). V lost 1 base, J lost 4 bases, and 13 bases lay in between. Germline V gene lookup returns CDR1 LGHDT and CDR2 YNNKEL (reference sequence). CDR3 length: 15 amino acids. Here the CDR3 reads CASSQGAGGAYGYTF. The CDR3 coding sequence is TGTGCCAGCAGCCAAGGAGCGGGGGGGGCCTATGGCTACACCTTC.

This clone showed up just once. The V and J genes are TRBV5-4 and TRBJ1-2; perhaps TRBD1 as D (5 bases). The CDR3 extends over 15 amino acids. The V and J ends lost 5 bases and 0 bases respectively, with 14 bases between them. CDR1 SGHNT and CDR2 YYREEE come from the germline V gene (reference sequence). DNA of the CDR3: TGTGCCAGCAGTTCGGCCAGGGACTCTAACTATGGCTACACCTTC. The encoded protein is CASSSARDSNYGYTF.

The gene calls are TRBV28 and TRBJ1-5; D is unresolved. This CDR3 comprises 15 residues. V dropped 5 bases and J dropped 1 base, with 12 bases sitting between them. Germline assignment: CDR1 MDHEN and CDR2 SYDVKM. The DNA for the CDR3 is TGTGCCAGCAGTGTCCGCGCTAGGAGCAATCAGCCCCAGCATTTT. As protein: CASSVRARSNQPQHF.

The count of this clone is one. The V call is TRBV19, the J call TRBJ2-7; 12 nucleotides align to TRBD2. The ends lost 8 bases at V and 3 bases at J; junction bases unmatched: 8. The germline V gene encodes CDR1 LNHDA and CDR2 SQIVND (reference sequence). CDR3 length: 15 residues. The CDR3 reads CASARLAGDLYEQYF. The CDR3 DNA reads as TGTGCCAGTGCGAGACTAGCGGGGGACCTCTACGAGCAGTACTTC.

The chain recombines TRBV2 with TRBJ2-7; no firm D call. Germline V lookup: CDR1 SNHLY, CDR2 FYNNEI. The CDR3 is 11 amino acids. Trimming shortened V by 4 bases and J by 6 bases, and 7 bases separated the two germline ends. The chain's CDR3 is CASSVGGEQYF. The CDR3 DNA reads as TGTGCCAGCAGTGTAGGCGGCGAGCAGTACTTC.

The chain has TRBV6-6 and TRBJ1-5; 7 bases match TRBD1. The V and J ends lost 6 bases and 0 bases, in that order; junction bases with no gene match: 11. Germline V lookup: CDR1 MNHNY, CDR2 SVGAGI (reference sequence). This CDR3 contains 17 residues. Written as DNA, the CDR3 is TGTGCCAGCAGGCGACAGGGAAAGGTATATAGCAATCAGCCCCAGCATTTT. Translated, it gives CASRRQGKVYSNQPQHF.

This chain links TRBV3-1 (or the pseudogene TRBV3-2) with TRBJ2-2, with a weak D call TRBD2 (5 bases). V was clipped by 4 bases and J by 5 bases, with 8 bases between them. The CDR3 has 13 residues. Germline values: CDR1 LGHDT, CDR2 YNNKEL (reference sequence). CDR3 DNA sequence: TGTGCCAGCAGCCGATGGGAGACCGGGGAGCTGTTTTTT. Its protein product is CASSRWETGELFF.

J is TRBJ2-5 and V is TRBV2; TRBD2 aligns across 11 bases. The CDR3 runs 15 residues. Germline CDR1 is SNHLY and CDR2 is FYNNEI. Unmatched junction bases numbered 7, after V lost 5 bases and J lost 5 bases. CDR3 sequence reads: CASSYTSGGSETQYF. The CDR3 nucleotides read TGTGCCAGCAGTTATACTAGCGGGGGCTCGGAGACCCAGTACTTC.

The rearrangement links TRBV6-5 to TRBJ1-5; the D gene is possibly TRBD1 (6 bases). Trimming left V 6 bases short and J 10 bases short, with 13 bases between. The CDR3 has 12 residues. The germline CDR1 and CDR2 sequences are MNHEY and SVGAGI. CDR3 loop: CASRTGGGPQHF. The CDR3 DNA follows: TGTGCCAGCAGGACAGGCGGCGGCCCCCAGCATTTT.

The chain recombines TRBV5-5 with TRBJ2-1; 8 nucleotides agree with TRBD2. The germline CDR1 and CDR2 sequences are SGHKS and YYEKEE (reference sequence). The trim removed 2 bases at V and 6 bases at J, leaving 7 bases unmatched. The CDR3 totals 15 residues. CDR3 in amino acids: CASSFAGGPFNEQFF. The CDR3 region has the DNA TGTGCCAGCAGCTTCGCGGGGGGACCTTTCAATGAGCAGTTCTTC.

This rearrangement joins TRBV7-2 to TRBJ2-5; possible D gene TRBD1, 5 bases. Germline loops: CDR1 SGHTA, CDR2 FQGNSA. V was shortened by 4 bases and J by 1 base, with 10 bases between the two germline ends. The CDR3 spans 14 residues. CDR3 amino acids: CASSSQGSQETQYF. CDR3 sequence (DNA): TGTGCCAGCAGCTCGCAGGGTTCCCAAGAGACCCAGTACTTC.

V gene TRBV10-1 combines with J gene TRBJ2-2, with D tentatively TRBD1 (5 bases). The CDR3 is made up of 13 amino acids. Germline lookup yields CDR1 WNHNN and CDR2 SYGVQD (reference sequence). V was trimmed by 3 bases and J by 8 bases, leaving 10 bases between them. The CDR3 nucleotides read TGCGCCAGCAGTGACAGGGTCAAGGGGGAGCTGTTTTTT. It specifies CASSDRVKGELFF.

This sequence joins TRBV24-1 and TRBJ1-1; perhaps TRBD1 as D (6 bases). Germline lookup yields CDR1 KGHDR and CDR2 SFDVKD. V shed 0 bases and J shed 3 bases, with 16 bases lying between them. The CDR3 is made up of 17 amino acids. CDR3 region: CATSDLRGGGADTEAFF. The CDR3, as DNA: TGTGCCACCAGTGATTTGCGAGGGGGGGGCGCGGACACTGAAGCTTTCTTT.

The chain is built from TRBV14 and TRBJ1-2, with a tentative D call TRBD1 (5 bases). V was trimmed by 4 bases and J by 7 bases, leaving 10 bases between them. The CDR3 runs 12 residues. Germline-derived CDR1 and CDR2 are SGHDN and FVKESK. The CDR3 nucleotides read TGTGCCAGCAGCCGATCAGGGCCTGGCTACACCTTC. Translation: CASSRSGPGYTF.

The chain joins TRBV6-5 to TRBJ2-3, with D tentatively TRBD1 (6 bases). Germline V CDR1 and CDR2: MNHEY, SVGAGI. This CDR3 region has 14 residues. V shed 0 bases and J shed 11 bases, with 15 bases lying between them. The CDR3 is CASSYSTGYNGQYF. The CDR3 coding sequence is TGTGCCAGCAGTTACTCGACAGGCTACAATGGGCAGTATTTT.

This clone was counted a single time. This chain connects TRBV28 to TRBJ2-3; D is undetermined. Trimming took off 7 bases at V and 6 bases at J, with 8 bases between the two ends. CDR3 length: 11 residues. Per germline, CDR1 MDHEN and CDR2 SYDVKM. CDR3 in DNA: TGTGCCAGCATCCACCGGGATACGCAGTATTTT. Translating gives CASIHRDTQYF. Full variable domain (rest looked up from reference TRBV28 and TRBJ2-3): DVKVTQSSRYLVKRTGEKVFLECVQDMDHENMFWYRQDPGLGLRLIYFSYDVKMKEKGDIPEGYSVSREKKERFSLILESASTNQTSMYLCASIHRDTQYFGPGTRLTVL.

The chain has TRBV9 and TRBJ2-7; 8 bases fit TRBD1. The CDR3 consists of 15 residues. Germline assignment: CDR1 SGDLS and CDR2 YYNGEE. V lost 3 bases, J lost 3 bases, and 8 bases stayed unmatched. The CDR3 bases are TGTGCCAGCAGCGGGACAGGGAACCGACACTACGAGCAGTACTTC. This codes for CASSGTGNRHYEQYF.

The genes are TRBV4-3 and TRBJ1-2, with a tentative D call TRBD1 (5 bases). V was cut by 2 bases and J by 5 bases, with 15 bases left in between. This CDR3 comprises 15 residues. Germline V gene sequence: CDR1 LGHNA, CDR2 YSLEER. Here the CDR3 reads CASSQSQGMMYGYTF. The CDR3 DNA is TGCGCCAGCAGCCAAAGTCAGGGAATGATGTATGGCTACACCTTC.

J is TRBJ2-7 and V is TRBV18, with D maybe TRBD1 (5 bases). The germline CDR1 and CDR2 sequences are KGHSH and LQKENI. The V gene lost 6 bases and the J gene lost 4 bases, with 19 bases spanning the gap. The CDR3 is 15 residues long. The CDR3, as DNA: TGTGCCAGCTCCCAGTTGGGGCTTCCCAATTACGAGCAGTACTTC. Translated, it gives CASSQLGLPNYEQYF.

The CDR3 DNA is TGTGCCAGCAGCTTAGGAGGGAGATTGGGTGAAAAACTGTTTTTT. This encodes CASSLGGRLGEKLFF. The chain uses TRBV7-9 and TRBJ1-4, with no clear D. CDR1 is SEHNR, CDR2 FQNEAQ, per germline (reference sequence). Trimming took 1 base from V and 7 from J, leaving 13 bases between them. The CDR3 sequence is 15 residues long.

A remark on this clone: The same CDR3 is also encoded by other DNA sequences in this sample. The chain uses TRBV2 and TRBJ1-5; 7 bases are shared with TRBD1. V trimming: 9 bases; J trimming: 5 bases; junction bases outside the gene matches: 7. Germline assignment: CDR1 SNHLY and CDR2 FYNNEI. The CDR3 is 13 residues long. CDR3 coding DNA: TGTGCCAGTAACAGGGGTCGGGATCAGCCCCAGCATTTT. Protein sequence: CASNRGRDQPQHF.

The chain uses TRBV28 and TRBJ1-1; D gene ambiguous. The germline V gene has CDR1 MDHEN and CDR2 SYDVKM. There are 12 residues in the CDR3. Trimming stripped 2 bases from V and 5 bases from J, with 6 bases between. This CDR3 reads CASSLPQTEAFF. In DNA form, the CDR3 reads TGTGCCAGCAGTTTACCCCAGACTGAAGCTTTCTTT.

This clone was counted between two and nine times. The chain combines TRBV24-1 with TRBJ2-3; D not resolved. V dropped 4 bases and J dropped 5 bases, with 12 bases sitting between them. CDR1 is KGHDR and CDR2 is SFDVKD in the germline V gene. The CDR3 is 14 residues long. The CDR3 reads CATSDPPFKDTQYF. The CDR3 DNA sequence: TGTGCCACCAGTGACCCTCCCTTTAAAGATACGCAGTATTTT.

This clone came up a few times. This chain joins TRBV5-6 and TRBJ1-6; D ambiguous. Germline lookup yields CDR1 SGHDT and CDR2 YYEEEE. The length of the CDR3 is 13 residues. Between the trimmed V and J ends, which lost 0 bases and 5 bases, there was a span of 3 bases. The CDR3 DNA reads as TGTGCCAGCAGCTTGGTTAATAATTCACCCCTCCACTTT. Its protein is CASSLVNNSPLHF.